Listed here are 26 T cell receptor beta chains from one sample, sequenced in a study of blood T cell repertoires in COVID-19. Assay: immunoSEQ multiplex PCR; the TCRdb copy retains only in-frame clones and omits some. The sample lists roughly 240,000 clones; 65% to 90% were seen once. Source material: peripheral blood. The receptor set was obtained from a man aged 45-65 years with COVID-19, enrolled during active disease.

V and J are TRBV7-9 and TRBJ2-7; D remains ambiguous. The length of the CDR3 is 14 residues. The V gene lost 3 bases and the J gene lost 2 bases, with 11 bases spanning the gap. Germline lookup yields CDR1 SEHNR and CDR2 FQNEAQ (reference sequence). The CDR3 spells CASSLAGWTYEQYF. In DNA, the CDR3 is TGTGCCAGCAGCTTGGCAGGTTGGACCTACGAGCAGTACTTC.

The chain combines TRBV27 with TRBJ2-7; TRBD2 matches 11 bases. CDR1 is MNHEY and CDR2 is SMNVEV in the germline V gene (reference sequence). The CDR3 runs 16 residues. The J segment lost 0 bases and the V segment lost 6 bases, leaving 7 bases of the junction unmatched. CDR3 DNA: TGTGCCAGCAGCCCCCGACTAGCGGGGAACTCCTACGAGCAGTACTTC. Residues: CASSPRLAGNSYEQYF.

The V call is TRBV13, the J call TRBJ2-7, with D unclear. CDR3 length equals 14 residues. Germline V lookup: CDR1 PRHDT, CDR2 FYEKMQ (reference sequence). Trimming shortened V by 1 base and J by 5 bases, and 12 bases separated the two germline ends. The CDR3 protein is CASSLVSFLDEQYF. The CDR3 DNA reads TGTGCCAGCAGCTTAGTTAGTTTTTTGGACGAGCAGTACTTC.

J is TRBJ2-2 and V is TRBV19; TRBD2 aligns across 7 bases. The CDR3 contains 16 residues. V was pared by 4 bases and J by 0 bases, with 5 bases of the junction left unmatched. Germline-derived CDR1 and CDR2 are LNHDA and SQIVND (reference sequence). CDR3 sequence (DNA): TGTGCCAGTAGTAGGAAACTAGCGCCGAACACCGGGGAGCTGTTTTTT. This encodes CASSRKLAPNTGELFF.

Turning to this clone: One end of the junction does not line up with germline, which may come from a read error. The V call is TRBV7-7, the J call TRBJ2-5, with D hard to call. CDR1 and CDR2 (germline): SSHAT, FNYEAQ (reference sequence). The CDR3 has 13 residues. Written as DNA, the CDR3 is TGTGCTAGCAGCCCTGACTGGATGGAGACCCAGTACTTC. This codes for CASSPDWMETQYF. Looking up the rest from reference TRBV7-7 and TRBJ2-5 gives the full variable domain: GAGVSQSPRYKVTKRGQDVTLRCDPISSHATLYWYQQALGQGPEFLTYFNYEAQPDKSGLPSDRFSAERPEGSISTLTIQRTEQRDSAMYRCASSPDWMETQYFGPGTRLLVL.

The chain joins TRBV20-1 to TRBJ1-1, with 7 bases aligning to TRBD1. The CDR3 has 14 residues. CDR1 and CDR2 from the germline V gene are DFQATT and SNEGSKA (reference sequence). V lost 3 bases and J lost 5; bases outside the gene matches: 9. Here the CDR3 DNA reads TGCAGTGCTAGTCGCAGGGGGTCAAGGACTGAAGCTTTCTTT. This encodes CSASRRGSRTEAFF.

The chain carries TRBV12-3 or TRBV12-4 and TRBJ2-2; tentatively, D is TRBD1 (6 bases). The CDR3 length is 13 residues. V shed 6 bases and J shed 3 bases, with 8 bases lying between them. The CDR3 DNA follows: TGTGCCAGCAGCCCAGGGGACACCGGGGAGCTGTTTTTT. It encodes CASSPGDTGELFF.

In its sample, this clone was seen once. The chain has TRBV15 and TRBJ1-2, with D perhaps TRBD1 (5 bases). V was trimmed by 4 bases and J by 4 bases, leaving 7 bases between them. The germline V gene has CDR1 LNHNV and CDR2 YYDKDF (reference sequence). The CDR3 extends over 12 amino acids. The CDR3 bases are TGTGCCACCAGCAAAGACAGCTATGGCTACACCTTC. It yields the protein CATSKDSYGYTF.

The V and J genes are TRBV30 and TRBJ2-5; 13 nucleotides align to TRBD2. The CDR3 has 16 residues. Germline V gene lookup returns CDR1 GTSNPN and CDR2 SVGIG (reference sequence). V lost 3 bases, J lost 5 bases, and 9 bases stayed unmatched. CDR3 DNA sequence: TGTGCCTGGAGACTAACTAGCGGGGGGGCCGGGGAGACCCAGTACTTC. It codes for CAWRLTSGGAGETQYF.

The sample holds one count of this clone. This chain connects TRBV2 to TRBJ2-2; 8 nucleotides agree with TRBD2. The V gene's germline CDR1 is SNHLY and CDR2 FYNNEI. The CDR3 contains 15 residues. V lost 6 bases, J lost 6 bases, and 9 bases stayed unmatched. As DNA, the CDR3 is TGTGCCAGCAGGGGACTAGTTCAGGCTGCCGGGGAGCTGTTTTTT. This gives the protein CASRGLVQAAGELFF.

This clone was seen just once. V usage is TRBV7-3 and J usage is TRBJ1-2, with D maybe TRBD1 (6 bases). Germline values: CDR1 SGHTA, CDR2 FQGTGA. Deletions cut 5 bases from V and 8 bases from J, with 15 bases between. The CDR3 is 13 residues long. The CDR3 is CASSKTGQVGYTF. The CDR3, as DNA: TGTGCCAGCAGCAAGACAGGCCAAGTAGGCTACACCTTC.

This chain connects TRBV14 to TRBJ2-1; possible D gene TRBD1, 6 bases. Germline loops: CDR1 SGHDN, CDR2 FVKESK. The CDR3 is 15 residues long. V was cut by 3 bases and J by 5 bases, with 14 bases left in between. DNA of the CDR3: TGTGCCAGCAGCCAGTCTGGGGGCAAAAACAATGAGCAGTTCTTC. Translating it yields CASSQSGGKNNEQFF. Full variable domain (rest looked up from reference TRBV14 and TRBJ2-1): EAGVTQFPSHSVIEKGQTVTLRCDPISGHDNLYWYRRVMGKEIKFLLHFVKESKQDESGMPNNRFLAERTGGTYSTLKVQPAELEDSGVYFCASSQSGGKNNEQFFGPGTRLTVL.

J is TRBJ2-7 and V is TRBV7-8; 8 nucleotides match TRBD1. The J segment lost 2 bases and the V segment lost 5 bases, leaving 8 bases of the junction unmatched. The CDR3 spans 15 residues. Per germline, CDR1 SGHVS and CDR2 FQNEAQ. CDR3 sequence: CASSLGAGGTYEQYF. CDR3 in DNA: TGTGCCAGCAGCCTTGGGGCAGGGGGCACCTACGAGCAGTACTTC.

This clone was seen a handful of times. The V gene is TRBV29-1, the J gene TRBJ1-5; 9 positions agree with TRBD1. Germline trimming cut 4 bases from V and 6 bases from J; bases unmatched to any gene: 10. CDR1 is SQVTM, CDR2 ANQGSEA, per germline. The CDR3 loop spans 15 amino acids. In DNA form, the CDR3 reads TGCAGCGTTGCGGCCGGGACAGGGCCGGGTCAGCCCCAGCATTTT. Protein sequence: CSVAAGTGPGQPQHF.

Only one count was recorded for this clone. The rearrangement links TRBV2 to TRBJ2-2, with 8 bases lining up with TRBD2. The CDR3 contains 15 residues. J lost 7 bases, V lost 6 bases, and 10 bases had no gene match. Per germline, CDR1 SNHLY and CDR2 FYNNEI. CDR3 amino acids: CASRAGLAKVGELFF. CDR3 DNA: TGTGCCAGCAGGGCCGGACTAGCTAAGGTCGGGGAGCTGTTTTTT.

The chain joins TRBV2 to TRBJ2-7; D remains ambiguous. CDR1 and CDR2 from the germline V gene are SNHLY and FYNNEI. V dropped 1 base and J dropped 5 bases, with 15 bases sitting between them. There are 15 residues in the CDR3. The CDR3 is CASSEGHNGNDEQYF. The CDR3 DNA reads TGTGCCAGCAGTGAAGGACATAATGGTAACGACGAGCAGTACTTC.

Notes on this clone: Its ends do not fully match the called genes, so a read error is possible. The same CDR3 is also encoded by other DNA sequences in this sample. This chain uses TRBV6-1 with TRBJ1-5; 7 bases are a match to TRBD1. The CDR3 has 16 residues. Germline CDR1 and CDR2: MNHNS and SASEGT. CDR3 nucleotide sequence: TGTGCTAGCAGTGGCCGGGACAGCCCTTCCGATCAGCCCCAGCATTTT. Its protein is CASSGRDSPSDQPQHF.

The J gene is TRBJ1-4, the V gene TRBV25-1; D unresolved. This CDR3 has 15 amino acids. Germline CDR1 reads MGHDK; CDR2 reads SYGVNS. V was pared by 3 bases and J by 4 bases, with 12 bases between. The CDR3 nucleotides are TGTGCCAGCAGTGATTGGTTAGGAGGTAATGAAAAACTGTTTTTT. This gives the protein CASSDWLGGNEKLFF.

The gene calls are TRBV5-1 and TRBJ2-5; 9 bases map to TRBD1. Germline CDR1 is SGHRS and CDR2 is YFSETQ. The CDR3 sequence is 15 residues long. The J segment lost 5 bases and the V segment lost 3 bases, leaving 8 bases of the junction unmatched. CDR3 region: CASSSSTGGYETQYF. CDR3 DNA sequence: TGCGCCAGCAGCTCATCTACAGGGGGCTATGAGACCCAGTACTTC.

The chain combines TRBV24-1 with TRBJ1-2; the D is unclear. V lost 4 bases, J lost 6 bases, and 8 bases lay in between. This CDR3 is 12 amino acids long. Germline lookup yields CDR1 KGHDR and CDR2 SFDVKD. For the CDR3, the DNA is TGTGCCACCAGTGAGCCTATTAATGGCTACACCTTC. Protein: CATSEPINGYTF.

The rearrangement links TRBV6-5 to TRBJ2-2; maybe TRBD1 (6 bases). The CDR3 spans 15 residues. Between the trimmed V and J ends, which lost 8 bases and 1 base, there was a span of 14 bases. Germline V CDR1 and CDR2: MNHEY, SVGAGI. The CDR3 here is CASGTGTWNTGELFF. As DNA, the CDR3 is TGTGCCAGCGGAACCGGGACATGGAACACCGGGGAGCTGTTTTTT.

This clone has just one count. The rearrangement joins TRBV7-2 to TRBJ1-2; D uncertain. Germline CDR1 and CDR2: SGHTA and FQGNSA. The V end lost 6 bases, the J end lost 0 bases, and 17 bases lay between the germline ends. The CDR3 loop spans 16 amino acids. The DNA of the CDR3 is TGTGCCAGCAGTCAGATCCGGGGTCCAGCTAACTATGGCTACACCTTC. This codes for CASSQIRGPANYGYTF.

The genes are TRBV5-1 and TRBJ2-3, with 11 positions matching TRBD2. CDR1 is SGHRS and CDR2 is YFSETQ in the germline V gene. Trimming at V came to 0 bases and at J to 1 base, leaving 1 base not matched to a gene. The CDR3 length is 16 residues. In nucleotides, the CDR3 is TGCGCCAGCAGCTTGGGACTAGCGGGGCGCACAGATACGCAGTATTTT. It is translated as CASSLGLAGRTDTQYF.

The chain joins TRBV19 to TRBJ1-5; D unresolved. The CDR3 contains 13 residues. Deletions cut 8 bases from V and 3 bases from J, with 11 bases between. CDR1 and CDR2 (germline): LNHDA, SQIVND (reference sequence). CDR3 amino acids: CASERGHNQPQHF. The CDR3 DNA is TGTGCCAGTGAGAGAGGGCACAATCAGCCCCAGCATTTT.

CDR3 DNA: TGTGCCAGCTCACCACGGGAGGGTGGTGGCTACACCTTC. This translates into CASSPREGGGYTF. This chain links TRBV18 with TRBJ1-2; D gene unclear. The CDR3 sequence is 13 residues long. Trimming shortened V by 1 base and J by 7 bases, and 10 bases separated the two germline ends. CDR1 and CDR2 (germline): KGHSH, LQKENI.

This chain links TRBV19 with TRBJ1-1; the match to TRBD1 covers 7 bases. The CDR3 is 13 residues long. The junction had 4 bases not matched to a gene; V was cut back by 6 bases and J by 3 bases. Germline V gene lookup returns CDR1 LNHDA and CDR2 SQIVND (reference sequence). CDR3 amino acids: CASRTQGYTEAFF. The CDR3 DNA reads TGTGCCAGTAGAACACAGGGGTACACTGAAGCTTTCTTT.